A single sample gave rise to the 16 T cell receptor beta chains below, sequenced in a study of blood T cell repertoires in COVID-19. Sequencing was performed with immunoSEQ multiplex PCR; in TCRdb, only in-frame clones are kept and a portion is missing. The sample comprises approximately 140,000 clones, over 80% of which are singletons, and over 9.5% rests with the top ten. Sequenced input: peripheral blood. These receptors all stem from a man aged 60 to 75 with active or convalescent COVID-19.

The V call is TRBV28, the J call TRBJ2-3; D is perhaps TRBD1 (5 bases). The CDR3 totals 15 residues. Germline CDR1 and CDR2: MDHEN and SYDVKM. V was cut by 8 bases and J by 4 bases, with 19 bases left in between. The CDR3 here is CASSRWQGSADTQYF. In nucleotides, the CDR3 is TGTGCCAGCTCTCGTTGGCAGGGAAGCGCAGATACGCAGTATTTT.

This chain connects TRBV4-3 to TRBJ2-1; 8 nucleotides agree with TRBD2. V was clipped by 5 bases and J by 6 bases; unmatched bases: 9. This CDR3 is 15 amino acids long. Germline V lookup: CDR1 LGHNA, CDR2 YSLEER. The CDR3 coding sequence is TGCGCCAGCAGCTCGGGAGGGCCGTCGGGCAATGAGCAGTTCTTC. It specifies CASSSGGPSGNEQFF.

This sequence joins TRBV6-5 and TRBJ2-7; D unclear. V was clipped by 0 bases and J by 0 bases, with 9 bases between them. CDR1 and CDR2 from the germline V gene are MNHEY and SVGAGI. The CDR3 covers 15 residues. This CDR3 reads CASSYSRRSSYEQYF. In DNA form, the CDR3 reads TGTGCCAGCAGTTACTCCCGACGGAGCTCCTACGAGCAGTACTTC.

Only a few counts were recorded for this clone. The chain recombines TRBV9 with TRBJ2-2; a possible D gene is TRBD1 (6 bases). Germline CDR1 is SGDLS and CDR2 is YYNGEE. V was trimmed by 3 bases and J by 3 bases, leaving 15 bases between them. This CDR3 comprises 16 residues. The CDR3 sequence is CASSATGQTYTGELFF. CDR3 DNA sequence: TGTGCCAGCAGCGCAACAGGACAGACCTACACCGGGGAGCTGTTTTTT.

As DNA, the CDR3 is TGCAGCGTTGCCGTGGGAGGGACCAAAAACATTCAGTACTTC. Protein sequence: CSVAVGGTKNIQYF. This sequence joins TRBV29-1 and TRBJ2-4; TRBD2 agrees at 7 bases. V dropped 4 bases and J dropped 2; count of bases not matched to a gene: 5. The length of the CDR3 is 14 residues. The germline CDR1 and CDR2 sequences are SQVTM and ANQGSEA.

In the case of this clone: Other DNA sequences from this sample encode an identical CDR3 as well. The chain recombines TRBV27 with TRBJ1-5, with a tentative D call TRBD1 (6 bases). CDR1 and CDR2 (germline): MNHEY, SMNVEV (reference sequence). The CDR3 covers 13 residues. The ends were cut back, 2 bases at V and 6 bases at J, with 8 bases in the middle. For the CDR3, the DNA is TGTGCCAGCAGTTTAACAGGGTTTCAGCCCCAGCATTTT. This translates into CASSLTGFQPQHF.

The chain links TRBV9 to TRBJ2-5; weak D call: TRBD2 (6 bases). V was shortened by 4 bases and J by 4 bases, with 29 bases between the two germline ends. CDR3 length equals 19 residues. Per the germline V gene, CDR1 is SGDLS and CDR2 is YYNGEE. The CDR3 sequence is CASSPQHGGTSSGSETQYF. The DNA of the CDR3 is TGTGCCAGCAGCCCCCAACATGGGGGTACTAGCTCGGGGTCAGAGACCCAGTACTTC. The full variable domain, completed using reference TRBV9 and TRBJ2-5, is DSGVTQTPKHLITATGQRVTLRCSPRSGDLSVYWYQQSLDQGLQFLIQYYNGEERAKGNILERFSAQQFPDLHSELNLSSLELGDSALYFCASSPQHGGTSSGSETQYFGPGTRLLVL.

In its sample, this clone was seen a few times. This chain uses TRBV5-4 with TRBJ2-2; 9 nucleotides match TRBD2. There are 15 residues in the CDR3. Trimming took 0 bases from V and 4 from J; bases not matched to a gene: 1. The germline V gene has CDR1 SGHNT and CDR2 YYREEE (reference sequence). CDR3 bases: TGTGCCAGCAGCTTGGGGACTAGCGCCACCGGGGAGCTGTTTTTT. Translated, it gives CASSLGTSATGELFF.

The V gene is TRBV9, the J gene TRBJ2-3; 13 bases align to TRBD2. This CDR3 comprises 18 residues. Germline lookup yields CDR1 SGDLS and CDR2 YYNGEE. With V trimmed by 0 bases and J by 2 bases, 6 bases remained unmatched. In DNA form, the CDR3 reads TGTGCCAGCAGCGTAGGCAGGGGACTAGCGGGGCCCACAGATACGCAGTATTTT. Its translation: CASSVGRGLAGPTDTQYF. Together with reference TRBV9 and TRBJ2-3, the CDR3 gives the full variable domain: DSGVTQTPKHLITATGQRVTLRCSPRSGDLSVYWYQQSLDQGLQFLIQYYNGEERAKGNILERFSAQQFPDLHSELNLSSLELGDSALYFCASSVGRGLAGPTDTQYFGPGTRLTVL.

The rearrangement links TRBV7-2 to TRBJ2-7; maybe TRBD1 (6 bases). Germline CDR1 and CDR2: SGHTA and FQGNSA. The CDR3 is 15 amino acids. The germline V and J ends were trimmed by 3 bases and 2 bases, with 14 bases remaining between them. DNA for the CDR3: TGTGCCAGCAGCTTTTACTCAGGGGCTACCTACGAGCAGTACTTC. This translates into CASSFYSGATYEQYF.

The rearrangement uses TRBV11-1 and TRBJ2-7, with 10 bases lining up with TRBD1. V was pared by 4 bases and J by 4 bases, with 7 bases of the junction left unmatched. The CDR3 loop spans 15 amino acids. Germline CDR1 SGHAT, CDR2 FQDESV (reference sequence). The CDR3 sequence is CASSSRQGARYEQYF. The CDR3 coding sequence is TGTGCCAGCAGCTCCAGACAGGGGGCGCGGTACGAGCAGTACTTC.

The chain has TRBV2 and TRBJ1-4, with 9 positions matching TRBD1. Germline V gives CDR1 SNHLY, CDR2 FYNNEI. The CDR3 contains 14 residues. V gave up 6 bases and J gave up 7 bases; unmatched junction bases: 6. DNA of the CDR3: TGTGCCAGCAGCGGGACAGGGTCCGGTGAAAAACTGTTTTTT. This gives the protein CASSGTGSGEKLFF. Based on the CDR3 plus reference TRBV2 and TRBJ1-4, the full variable domain is EPEVTQTPSHQVTQMGQEVILRCVPISNHLYFYWYRQILGQKVEFLVSFYNNEISEKSEIFDDQFSVERPDGSNFTLKIRSTKLEDSAMYFCASSGTGSGEKLFFGSGTQLSVL.

The CDR3 reads CASSPLRAYNEQFF. The CDR3 bases are TGTGCCAGCTCACCACTTCGAGCTTACAATGAGCAGTTCTTC. This chain uses TRBV18 with TRBJ2-1; the D is unclear. The CDR3 runs 14 residues. Trimming removed 1 base at V and 4 bases at J, with 8 bases between. Germline V gene sequence: CDR1 KGHSH, CDR2 LQKENI.

CDR3 sequence reads: CASSSLSGDFYYGYTF. The CDR3 DNA follows: TGTGCCAGCAGTTCGCTTTCGGGGGACTTTTACTATGGCTACACCTTC. This rearrangement joins TRBV28 to TRBJ1-2, with D possibly TRBD1 on 5 matching bases. This CDR3 is 16 amino acids long. V was trimmed by 4 bases and J by 3 bases, leaving 18 bases between them. Germline lookup yields CDR1 MDHEN and CDR2 SYDVKM.

The chain's CDR3 is CASSGTVTLNEQFF. DNA of the CDR3: TGTGCCAGCAGCGGGACAGTCACTTTGAATGAGCAGTTCTTC. The V gene is TRBV3-1 (or the pseudogene TRBV3-2), the J gene TRBJ2-1; 7 bases line up with TRBD1. Per germline, CDR1 LGHDT and CDR2 YNNKEL (reference sequence). J was trimmed by 7 bases and V by 5 bases; bases with no gene match: 8. CDR3 length: 14 residues.

The gene calls are TRBV7-6 and TRBJ1-2, with 8 bases identical to TRBD1. The germline gives CDR1 SGHVS, CDR2 FNYEAQ. V lost 5 bases to trimming and J lost 1 base; unmatched junction nucleotides: 12. CDR3 length: 17 residues. CDR3 loop: CASSPQDRVNINYGYTF. In nucleotides, the CDR3 is TGTGCCAGCAGCCCCCAGGACAGGGTTAACATTAACTATGGCTACACCTTC.